Only one count was recorded for the clone carrying this T cell receptor beta chain. The antigen is not known. These data are taken from a study of T cell responses to AZD1222 COVID-19 vaccine. General study findings and limits: Donors were mostly white British, more females; clonal diversity possibly underestimated. Spike-spanning, vaccine-associated CD4 TCRs were dominant at 160-218 and 743-854. Spike-specific TCR depth and breadth grew after two AZD1222 doses. Only five or six people who got AZD1222 tested seropositive at baseline.

The CDR3 is 15 amino acids. Only in-frame clones appear in the TCRdb table, and some are missing; sequencing was by immunoSEQ multiplex PCR. Of 120,000 to 150,000 clones listed, roughly 86% are singletons. The rearrangement uses TRBV21-1 and TRBJ2-1; the D call TRBD2 from the table was never checked on the DNA. TRBV21-1 is classified as a pseudogene. The clonotype comes from an adult who received the AZD1222 COVID-19 vaccine. This specimen was peripheral blood, taken 28 days after the second AZD1222 dose. CDR3 sequence reads: CASEEERESYNEQFF. The CDR3 DNA reads as TGTGCCAGTGAGGAGGAGCGGGAGTCCTACAATGAGCAGTTCTTC.